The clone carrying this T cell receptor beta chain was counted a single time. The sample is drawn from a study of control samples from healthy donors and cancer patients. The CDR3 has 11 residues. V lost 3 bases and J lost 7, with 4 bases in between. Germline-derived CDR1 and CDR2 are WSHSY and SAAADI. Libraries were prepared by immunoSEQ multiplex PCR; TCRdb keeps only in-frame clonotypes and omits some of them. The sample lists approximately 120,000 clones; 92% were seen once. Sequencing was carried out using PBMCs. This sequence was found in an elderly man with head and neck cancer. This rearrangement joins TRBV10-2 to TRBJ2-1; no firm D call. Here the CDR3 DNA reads TGCGCCAGCAGTGAAAGGAATGAGCAGTTCTTC. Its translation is CASSERNEQFF.